The 15 T cell receptor beta chains listed next were all sequenced from one sample in a study of shared T cell receptors in the human thymus. The table came from immunoSEQ multiplex PCR; TCRdb's copy has only in-frame clones and leaves some out. Of approximately 760,000 clones in the sample, 80% to 90% are singletons; the top ten hold roughly 0.01%. These same records also appear under a second study, on human thymus T cells.

The source material was thymocytes. The receptor set was obtained from a girl under three years old with a congenital heart defect.

V and J are TRBV6-1 and TRBJ2-7; the match to TRBD2 covers 15 bases. The CDR3 has 17 residues. V shed 3 bases and J 2 bases; nucleotides not matched to a gene: 5. Germline V lookup: CDR1 MNHNS, CDR2 SASEGT. The CDR3 is CASSDWTSGGDTYEQYF. Written as DNA, the CDR3 is TGTGCCAGCAGTGATTGGACTAGCGGGGGGGATACCTACGAGCAGTACTTC.

This chain uses TRBV27 with TRBJ1-1, with 9 bases lining up with TRBD1. The junction had 5 bases not matched to a gene; V was cut back by 5 bases and J by 4 bases. This CDR3 is built from 14 residues. Germline CDR1 reads MNHEY; CDR2 reads SMNVEV (reference sequence). This CDR3 reads CASSPTTGGTEAFF. The CDR3 region has the DNA TGTGCCAGCAGTCCGACGACAGGGGGCACTGAAGCTTTCTTT.

The gene calls are TRBV6-1 and TRBJ1-2; possible D gene TRBD1, 6 bases. The germline V and J ends were trimmed by 2 bases and 2 bases, with 12 bases remaining between them. The germline V gene encodes CDR1 MNHNS and CDR2 SASEGT. The CDR3 is made up of 15 amino acids. CDR3 sequence: CASSEPPDRNYGYTF. DNA for the CDR3: TGTGCCAGCAGTGAACCCCCGGACAGAAACTATGGCTACACCTTC.

On this clone: An end of the junction differs from the germline gene, which may be a read error. The V and J genes are TRBV29-1 and TRBJ2-3; 11 nucleotides agree with TRBD2. Germline V gene lookup returns CDR1 SQVTM and CDR2 ANQGSEA. CDR3 size: 15 residues. The CDR3 protein is CSIELAGDPADTQYF. The CDR3 DNA is TGCAGCATTGAACTAGCGGGGGACCCTGCAGATACGCAGTATTTT.

This chain links TRBV5-6 with TRBJ2-1; 8 bases fit TRBD2. V lost 0 bases, J lost 1 base, and 6 bases stayed unmatched. The CDR3 has 17 residues. CDR1 and CDR2 (germline): SGHDT, YYEEEE. The chain's CDR3 is CASSLVGGAFSYNEQFF. CDR3 in DNA: TGTGCCAGCAGCTTGGTCGGGGGGGCCTTTTCCTACAATGAGCAGTTCTTC.

The chain uses TRBV2 and TRBJ2-3, with D possibly matching TRBD1 (5 bases). Looked up from germline, CDR1 is SNHLY and CDR2 is FYNNEI. The CDR3 length is 14 residues. Between the trimmed V and J ends, which lost 4 bases and 5 bases, there was a span of 13 bases. CDR3 in DNA: TGTGCCAGCAGTGGACAGCCGGGTGGAGATACGCAGTATTTT. This encodes CASSGQPGGDTQYF.

The table lists this clone with a count of one. V gene TRBV11-2 combines with J gene TRBJ2-3, with TRBD1 identical over 9 bases. Germline V CDR1 and CDR2: SGHAT, FQNNGV. The CDR3 consists of 16 residues. V was clipped by 5 bases and J by 2 bases; unmatched bases: 8. The CDR3 is CASSHTGGIDTDTQYF. DNA of the CDR3: TGTGCCAGCAGCCATACAGGGGGCATTGACACAGATACGCAGTATTTT.

The rearrangement links TRBV28 to TRBJ1-5; 9 bases agree with TRBD1. Germline V lookup: CDR1 MDHEN, CDR2 SYDVKM. This CDR3 contains 18 residues. V was pared by 4 bases and J by 1 base, with 11 bases of the junction left unmatched. The CDR3 loop reads CASSSTEGQGGSNQPQHF. The CDR3 DNA reads TGTGCCAGCAGTTCCACCGAGGGACAGGGCGGGAGCAATCAGCCCCAGCATTTT.

V is TRBV6-1 and J is TRBJ1-2, with a weak D call TRBD1 (5 bases). V dropped 1 base and J dropped 3 bases, with 15 bases sitting between them. This CDR3 has 16 residues. Germline CDR1 and CDR2: MNHNS and SASEGT. The CDR3 is CASSEDTGSGDYGYTF. CDR3 sequence (DNA): TGTGCCAGCAGTGAAGATACAGGTTCGGGGGACTATGGCTACACCTTC.

Note on this clone: Other DNA sequences in the same sample also yield this CDR3. The chain has TRBV9 and TRBJ1-6; 9 nucleotides match TRBD1. The germline CDR1 and CDR2 sequences are SGDLS and YYNGEE. V lost 4 bases to trimming and J lost 5 bases; unmatched junction nucleotides: 7. The CDR3 runs to 16 residues. CDR3 amino acids: CASSPGGTGNNSPLHF. The CDR3 region has the DNA TGTGCCAGCAGCCCCGGTGGGACAGGGAATAATTCACCCCTCCACTTT.

The chain employs TRBV28 and TRBJ1-2; 9 bases fit TRBD1. This CDR3 is built from 14 residues. The junction had 8 bases not matched to a gene; V was cut back by 4 bases and J by 8 bases. Germline V lookup: CDR1 MDHEN, CDR2 SYDVKM. The CDR3 DNA is TGTGCCAGCAGTTGGGGACGGACAGGGGACGGCTACACCTTC. As protein: CASSWGRTGDGYTF.

The V and J genes are TRBV2 and TRBJ2-3, with 8 bases lining up with TRBD2. The CDR3 consists of 16 residues. Trimming cost V 6 bases and J 0 bases; bases outside gene matches: 8. Germline V gene sequence: CDR1 SNHLY, CDR2 FYNNEI. CDR3 bases: TGTGCCAGCAGCGATAGCGGGGTTACTAGCACAGATACGCAGTATTTT. Translated, it gives CASSDSGVTSTDTQYF.

This clone showed up just a few times. This rearrangement joins TRBV28 to TRBJ1-2, with a weak D call TRBD1 (5 bases). The CDR3 runs 13 residues. The germline V and J ends were trimmed by 6 bases and 2 bases, with 10 bases remaining between them. CDR1 MDHEN and CDR2 SYDVKM come from the germline V gene. In DNA, the CDR3 is TGTGCCAGCAGCTTGACAGTAAACTATGGCTACACCTTC. The encoded protein is CASSLTVNYGYTF.

V gene TRBV18 combines with J gene TRBJ1-2; a possible D gene is TRBD1 (5 bases). V lost 5 bases and J 8 bases, leaving 9 bases between the germline ends. The CDR3 is made up of 11 amino acids. Germline CDR1 and CDR2: KGHSH and LQKENI. The CDR3 DNA is TGTGCCAGCTCAGGGGCTTACGGCTACACCTTC. Amino acid sequence: CASSGAYGYTF.

The rearrangement links TRBV7-9 to TRBJ1-1, with D uncertain. The CDR3 sequence is 16 residues long. The V end lost 2 bases, the J end lost 1 base, and 14 bases lay between the germline ends. Germline lookup yields CDR1 SEHNR and CDR2 FQNEAQ (reference sequence). The CDR3 nucleotides read TGTGCCAGCAGCTTATTTCTCGGCCGGAGGAACACTGAAGCTTTCTTT. Translating it yields CASSLFLGRRNTEAFF.